This T cell receptor beta chain comes out of a study of blood T cell repertoires in COVID-19. Study information: The United States, Italy and Spain supplied acute and convalescent COVID-19 samples. PBMCs, B-cell-depleted T cells, or T cells were the source of the cDNA or gDNA that made up the material.

Deletions cut 4 bases from V and 3 bases from J, with 11 bases between. Looked up from germline, CDR1 is SGHNT and CDR2 is YYREEE (reference sequence). The CDR3 is made up of 15 amino acids. The data were produced by immunoSEQ multiplex PCR, yet TCRdb's version contains in-frame clones alone and is incomplete. This table has some 110,000 clones, around 87% appearing once. The source of this sequence is a human donor in a cohort sampled during active COVID-19. This rearrangement joins TRBV5-4 to TRBJ1-6; a possible D gene is TRBD1 (5 bases). The specimen was peripheral blood. The CDR3 here is CASSPVGGYNSPLHF. DNA for the CDR3: TGTGCCAGCAGCCCCGTGGGGGGCTATAATTCACCCCTCCACTTT.